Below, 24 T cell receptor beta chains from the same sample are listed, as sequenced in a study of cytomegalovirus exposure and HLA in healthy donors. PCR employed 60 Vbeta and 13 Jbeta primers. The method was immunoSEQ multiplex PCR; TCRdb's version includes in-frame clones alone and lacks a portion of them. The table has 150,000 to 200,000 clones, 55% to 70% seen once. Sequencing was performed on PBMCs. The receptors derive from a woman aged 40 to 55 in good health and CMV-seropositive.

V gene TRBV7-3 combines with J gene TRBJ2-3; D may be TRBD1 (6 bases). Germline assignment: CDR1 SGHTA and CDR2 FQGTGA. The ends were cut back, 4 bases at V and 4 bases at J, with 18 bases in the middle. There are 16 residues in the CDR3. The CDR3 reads CASSSEEQGWADTQYF. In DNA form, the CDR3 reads TGTGCCAGCAGCTCAGAAGAACAGGGTTGGGCAGATACGCAGTATTTT.

The CDR3 sequence: CASSPAGFVETQYF. In DNA, the CDR3 is TGTGCCAGCAGCCCAGCGGGATTCGTGGAGACCCAGTACTTC. The chain couples TRBV27 to TRBJ2-5; 7 bases align to TRBD2. The CDR3 consists of 14 residues. J lost 5 bases, V lost 6 bases, and 9 bases had no gene match. From germline, CDR1 is MNHEY and CDR2 SMNVEV (reference sequence).

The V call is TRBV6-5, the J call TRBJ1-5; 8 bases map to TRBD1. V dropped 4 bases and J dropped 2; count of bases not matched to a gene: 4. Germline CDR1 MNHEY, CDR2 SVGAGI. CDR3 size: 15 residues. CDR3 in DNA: TGTGCCAGCAGTTCGGACAGGGTGGGCAATCAGCCCCAGCATTTT. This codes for CASSSDRVGNQPQHF.

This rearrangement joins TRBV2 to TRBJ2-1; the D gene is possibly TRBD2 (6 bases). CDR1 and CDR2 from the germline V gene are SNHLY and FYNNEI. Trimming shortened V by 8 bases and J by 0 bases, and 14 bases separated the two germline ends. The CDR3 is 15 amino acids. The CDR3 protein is CASRERASSYNEQFF. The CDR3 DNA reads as TGTGCCAGCCGGGAGCGGGCCAGCTCCTACAATGAGCAGTTCTTC.

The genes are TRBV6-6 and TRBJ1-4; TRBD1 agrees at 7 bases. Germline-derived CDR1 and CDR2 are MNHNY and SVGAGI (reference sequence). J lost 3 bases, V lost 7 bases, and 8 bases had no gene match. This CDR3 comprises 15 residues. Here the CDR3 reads CASILQGGSNEKLFF. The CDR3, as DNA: TGTGCCAGCATCCTGCAGGGGGGCTCTAATGAAAAACTGTTTTTT.

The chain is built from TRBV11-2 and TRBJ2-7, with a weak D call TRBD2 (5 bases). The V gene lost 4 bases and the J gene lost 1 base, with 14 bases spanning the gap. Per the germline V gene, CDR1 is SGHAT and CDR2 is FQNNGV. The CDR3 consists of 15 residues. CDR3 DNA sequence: TGTGCCAGCAGCTCCCCGGGTCGGGGTTCCTACGAGCAGTACTTC. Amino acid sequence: CASSSPGRGSYEQYF.

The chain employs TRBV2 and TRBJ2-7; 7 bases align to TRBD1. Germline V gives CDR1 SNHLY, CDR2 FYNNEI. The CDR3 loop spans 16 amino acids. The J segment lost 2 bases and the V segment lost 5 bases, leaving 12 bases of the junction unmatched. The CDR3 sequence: CASSSLGTEKTYEQYF. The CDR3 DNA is TGTGCCAGCAGTTCCCTTGGGACAGAGAAGACCTACGAGCAGTACTTC.

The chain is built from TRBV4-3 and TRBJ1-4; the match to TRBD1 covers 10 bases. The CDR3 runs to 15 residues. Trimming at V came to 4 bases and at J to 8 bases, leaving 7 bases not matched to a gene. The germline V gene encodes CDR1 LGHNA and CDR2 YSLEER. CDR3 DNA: TGCGCCAGCAGCCGGGGACAGGGGATGGAGGAAAAACTGTTTTTT. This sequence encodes CASSRGQGMEEKLFF.

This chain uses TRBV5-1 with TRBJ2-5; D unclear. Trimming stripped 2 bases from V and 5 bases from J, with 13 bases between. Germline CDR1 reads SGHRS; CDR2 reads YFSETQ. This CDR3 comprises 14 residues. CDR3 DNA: TGCGCCAGCAGCTTCGTACGGGTCGGGGAGACCCAGTACTTC. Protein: CASSFVRVGETQYF.

The CDR3 nucleotides are TGTGCTAGTGGTTTGGCAAAGAACACTGAAGCTTTCTTT. Amino acids: CASGLAKNTEAFF. The chain is built from TRBV12-5 and TRBJ1-1; D unresolved. V lost 1 base and J 1 base, leaving 4 bases between the germline ends. The CDR3 loop spans 13 amino acids. Germline V gene lookup returns CDR1 LGHNT and CDR2 FRNRAP.

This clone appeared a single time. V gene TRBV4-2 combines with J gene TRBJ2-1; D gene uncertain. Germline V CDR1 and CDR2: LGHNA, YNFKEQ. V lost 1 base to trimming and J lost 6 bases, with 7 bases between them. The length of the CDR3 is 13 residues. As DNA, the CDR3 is TGTGCCAGCAGCCAAGCCCAGCGCAATGAGCAGTTCTTC. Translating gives CASSQAQRNEQFF.

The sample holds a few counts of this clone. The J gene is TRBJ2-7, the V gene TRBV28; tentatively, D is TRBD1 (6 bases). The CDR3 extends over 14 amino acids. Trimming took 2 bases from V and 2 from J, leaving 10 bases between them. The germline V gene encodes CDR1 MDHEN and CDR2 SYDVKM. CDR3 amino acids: CASSLDRRPYEQYF. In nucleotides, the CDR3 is TGTGCCAGCAGTTTAGACAGGAGACCCTACGAGCAGTACTTC.

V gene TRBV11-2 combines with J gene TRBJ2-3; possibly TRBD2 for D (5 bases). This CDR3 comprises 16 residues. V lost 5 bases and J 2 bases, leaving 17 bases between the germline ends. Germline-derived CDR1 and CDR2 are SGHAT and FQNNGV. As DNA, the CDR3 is TGTGCCAGCAGCGCCGGCCGGGCAGACTACACAGATACGCAGTATTTT. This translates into CASSAGRADYTDTQYF. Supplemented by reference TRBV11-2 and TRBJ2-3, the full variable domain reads EAGVAQSPRYKIIEKRQSVAFWCNPISGHATLYWYQQILGQGPKLLIQFQNNGVVDDSQLPKDRFSAERLKGVDSTLKIQPAKLEDSAVYLCASSAGRADYTDTQYFGPGTRLTVL.

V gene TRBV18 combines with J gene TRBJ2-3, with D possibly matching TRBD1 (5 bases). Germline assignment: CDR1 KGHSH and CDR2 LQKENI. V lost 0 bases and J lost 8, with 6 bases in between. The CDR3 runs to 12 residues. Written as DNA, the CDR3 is TGTGCCAGCTCACCACCGCAGGGTACGCAGTATTTT. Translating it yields CASSPPQGTQYF.

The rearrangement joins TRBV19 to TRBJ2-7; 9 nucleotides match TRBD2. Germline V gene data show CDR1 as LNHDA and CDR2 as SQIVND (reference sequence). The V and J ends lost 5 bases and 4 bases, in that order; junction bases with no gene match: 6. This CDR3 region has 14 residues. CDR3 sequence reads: CASSVLAGKYEQYF. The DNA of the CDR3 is TGTGCCAGTAGTGTCCTAGCGGGGAAGTACGAGCAGTACTTC.

The CDR3 nucleotides read TGTGCCAGCAGCGAACCGGGACAGGGTGCCGGGGAGCTGTTTTTT. It specifies CASSEPGQGAGELFF. The V gene is TRBV27, the J gene TRBJ2-2; 9 bases fit TRBD1. The junction had 8 bases not matched to a gene; V was cut back by 6 bases and J by 6 bases. The CDR3 runs 15 residues. Germline V gene data show CDR1 as MNHEY and CDR2 as SMNVEV (reference sequence).

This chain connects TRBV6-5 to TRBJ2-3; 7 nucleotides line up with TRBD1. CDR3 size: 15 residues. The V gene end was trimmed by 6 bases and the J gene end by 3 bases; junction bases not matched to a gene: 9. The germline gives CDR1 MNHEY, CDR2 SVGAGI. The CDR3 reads CASRAGTVGTDTQYF. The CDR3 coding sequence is TGTGCCAGCAGAGCCGGGACAGTAGGGACAGATACGCAGTATTTT.

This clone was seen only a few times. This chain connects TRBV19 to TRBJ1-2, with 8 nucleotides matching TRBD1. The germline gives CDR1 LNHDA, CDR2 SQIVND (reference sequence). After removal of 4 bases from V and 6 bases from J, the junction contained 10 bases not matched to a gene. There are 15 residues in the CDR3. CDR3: CASSTQRQGRDGYTF. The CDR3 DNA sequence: TGTGCCAGTAGTACCCAGAGACAGGGGAGGGATGGCTACACCTTC.

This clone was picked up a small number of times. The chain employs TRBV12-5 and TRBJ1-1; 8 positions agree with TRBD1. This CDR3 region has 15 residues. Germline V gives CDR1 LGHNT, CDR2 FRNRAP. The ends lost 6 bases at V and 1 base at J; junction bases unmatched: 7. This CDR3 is CASGSDRVGNTEAFF. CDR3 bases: TGTGCTAGTGGCTCGGACAGGGTCGGGAACACTGAAGCTTTCTTT.

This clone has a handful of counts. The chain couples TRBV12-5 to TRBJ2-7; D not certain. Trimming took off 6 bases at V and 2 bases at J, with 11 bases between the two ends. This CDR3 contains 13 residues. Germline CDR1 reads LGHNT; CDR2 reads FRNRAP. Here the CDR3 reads CASGSGSTYEQYF. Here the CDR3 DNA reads TGTGCTAGTGGCTCCGGGTCCACCTACGAGCAGTACTTC.

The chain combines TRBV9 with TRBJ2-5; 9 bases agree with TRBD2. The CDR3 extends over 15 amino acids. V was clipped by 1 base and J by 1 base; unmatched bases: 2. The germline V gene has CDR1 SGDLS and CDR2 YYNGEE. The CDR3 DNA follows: TGTGCCAGCAGCGTATCTAGCGGGACCCAAGAGACCCAGTACTTC. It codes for CASSVSSGTQETQYF.

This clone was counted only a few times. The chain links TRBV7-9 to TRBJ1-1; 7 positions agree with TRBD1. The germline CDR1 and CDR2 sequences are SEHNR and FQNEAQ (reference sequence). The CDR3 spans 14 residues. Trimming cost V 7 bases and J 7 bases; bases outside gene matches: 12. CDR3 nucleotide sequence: TGTGCCAGCACCCACGACAGGGAGCGTCGTGAAGCTTTCTTT. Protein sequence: CASTHDRERREAFF.

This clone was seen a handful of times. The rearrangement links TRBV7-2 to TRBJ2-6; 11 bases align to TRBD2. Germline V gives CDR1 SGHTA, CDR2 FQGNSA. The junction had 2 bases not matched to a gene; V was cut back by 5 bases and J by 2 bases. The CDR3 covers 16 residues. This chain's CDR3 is CASSKTSGAGANVLTF. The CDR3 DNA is TGTGCCAGCAGCAAGACTAGCGGGGCTGGGGCCAACGTCCTGACTTTC.

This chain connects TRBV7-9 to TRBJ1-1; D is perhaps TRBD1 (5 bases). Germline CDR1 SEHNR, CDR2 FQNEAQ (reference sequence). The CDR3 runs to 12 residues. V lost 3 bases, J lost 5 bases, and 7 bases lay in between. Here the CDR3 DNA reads TGTGCCAGCAGCTTTCAGGGAACTGAAGCTTTCTTT. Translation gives CASSFQGTEAFF.